These 31 T cell receptor beta chains originate from one sample sequenced in a study of OX40 agonist ivuxolimab in advanced cancers. Some clones are missing from TCRdb's copy, which holds only in-frame ones; the method was immunoSEQ multiplex PCR. The table has around 70,000 clones, around 90% seen once; the top ten hold roughly 7.5%. Sample: CD4+ or CD8+ T cells sorted from blood, taken in a trial of the OX40 agonist ivuxolimab. These receptors all come from an adult with an advanced solid tumor such as melanoma, head and neck, liver or kidney cancer.

J is TRBJ2-7 and V is TRBV7-8, with 13 bases lining up with TRBD2. V gave up 3 bases and J gave up 3 bases; unmatched junction bases: 5. The germline V gene encodes CDR1 SGHVS and CDR2 FQNEAQ. This CDR3 is 16 amino acids long. The CDR3 region has the DNA TGTGCCAGCAGCTTCGGACTAGCGGGGGCCCACTACGAGCAGTACTTC. Its protein is CASSFGLAGAHYEQYF.

The V gene is TRBV9, the J gene TRBJ2-7; a weak D match, TRBD2 (6 bases). V was shortened by 4 bases and J by 0 bases, with 11 bases between the two germline ends. Germline assignment: CDR1 SGDLS and CDR2 YYNGEE. The length of the CDR3 is 14 residues. CDR3 sequence: CASSPLGGSYEQYF. For the CDR3, the DNA is TGTGCCAGCAGCCCGCTGGGGGGCTCCTACGAGCAGTACTTC.

This clone has only a few counts. The chain combines TRBV14 with TRBJ2-7; D uncertain. The CDR3 has 12 residues. Trimming took 4 bases from V and 7 from J, leaving 11 bases between them. Looked up from germline, CDR1 is SGHDN and CDR2 is FVKESK. In nucleotides, the CDR3 is TGTGCCAGCAGCCGAGATTTGGGAGAGCAGTACTTC. Amino acids: CASSRDLGEQYF.

The genes are TRBV30 and TRBJ1-2; TRBD1 matches at 8 bases. CDR1 GTSNPN and CDR2 SVGIG come from the germline V gene (reference sequence). CDR3 length: 15 amino acids. V shed 3 bases, J shed 6 bases, and the junction held 12 bases outside the gene matches. CDR3 region: CAWSDWDRWNDGYTF. For the CDR3, the DNA is TGTGCCTGGAGCGACTGGGACAGGTGGAACGATGGCTACACCTTC.

The chain employs TRBV27 and TRBJ1-1; D ambiguous. The CDR3 contains 16 residues. Trimming stripped 8 bases from V and 4 bases from J, with 23 bases between. CDR1 is MNHEY and CDR2 is SMNVEV in the germline V gene (reference sequence). The CDR3 is CASYPPGGPGSTEAFF. CDR3 nucleotides: TGTGCCAGCTATCCCCCGGGTGGCCCGGGGAGCACTGAAGCTTTCTTT.

V and J are TRBV7-9 and TRBJ2-7; 11 positions agree with TRBD2. The junction had 6 bases not matched to a gene; V was cut back by 6 bases and J by 2 bases. CDR3 length: 15 residues. The germline CDR1 and CDR2 sequences are SEHNR and FQNEAQ (reference sequence). The DNA of the CDR3 is TGTGCCAGCAGTTGGGTTAGCGGGGGGGCCTACGAGCAGTACTTC. It translates to CASSWVSGGAYEQYF.

V is TRBV9 and J is TRBJ2-1; D unresolved. Germline assignment: CDR1 SGDLS and CDR2 YYNGEE. Trimming shortened V by 6 bases and J by 3 bases, and 16 bases separated the two germline ends. CDR3 length equals 15 residues. The CDR3 is CASTLGDGIYNEQFF. The CDR3 bases are TGTGCCAGCACCCTTGGGGATGGGATCTACAATGAGCAGTTCTTC.

V usage is TRBV5-1 and J usage is TRBJ2-7, with TRBD2 matching 8 bases. The CDR3 runs 14 residues. Per the germline V gene, CDR1 is SGHRS and CDR2 is YFSETQ. With 3 bases clipped from V and 5 bases from J, the junction kept 7 bases outside the gene matches. The CDR3 here is CASSWGGGTDEQYF. CDR3 DNA sequence: TGCGCCAGCAGCTGGGGCGGGGGGACCGACGAGCAGTACTTC.

The chain is built from TRBV29-1 and TRBJ2-1; 9 positions match TRBD1. The V and J ends lost 4 bases and 3 bases, in that order; junction bases with no gene match: 4. The CDR3 consists of 14 residues. The germline CDR1 and CDR2 sequences are SQVTM and ANQGSEA. CDR3 nucleotide sequence: TGCAGCGTTGTTGGGACAGGGATCTACAATGAGCAGTTCTTC. This codes for CSVVGTGIYNEQFF.

Note on this clone: This could be a read error, since a much larger clone is one nucleotide away. The gene calls are TRBV2 and TRBJ2-7; D uncertain. The V gene's germline CDR1 is SNHLY and CDR2 FYNNEI. The CDR3 consists of 11 residues. The CDR3: CASTGSYGQYF. The CDR3 DNA reads as TGTGCCAGCACCGGCTCCTACGGGCAGTACTTC.

This chain links TRBV5-8 with TRBJ1-4, with D perhaps TRBD1 (6 bases). Germline CDR1 is SGHTS and CDR2 is YDEGEE. V shed 3 bases and J shed 10 bases, with 28 bases lying between them. The CDR3 runs 18 residues. The CDR3 region is CASSSIVQGAETPGKLFF. The DNA for the CDR3 is TGTGCCAGCAGCTCTATCGTACAGGGTGCGGAGACCCCTGGAAAACTGTTTTTT.

The gene calls are TRBV5-1 and TRBJ2-2; the D gene is possibly TRBD2 (6 bases). Germline assignment: CDR1 SGHRS and CDR2 YFSETQ. The CDR3 spans 14 residues. Trimming cost V 4 bases and J 3 bases, with 10 bases left between them. The CDR3 reads CASSQDYYTGELFF. The CDR3 coding sequence is TGCGCCAGCAGCCAGGACTATTACACCGGGGAGCTGTTTTTT. The full variable domain, rest sourced from reference TRBV5-1 and TRBJ2-2, is KAGVTQTPRYLIKTRGQQVTLSCSPISGHRSVSWYQQTPGQGLQFLFEYFSETQRNKGNFPGRFSGRQFSNSRSEMNVSTLELGDSALYLCASSQDYYTGELFFGEGSRLTVL.

This clone has just a few counts. The genes are TRBV5-4 and TRBJ2-5; 8 bases map to TRBD2. The germline gives CDR1 SGHNT, CDR2 YYREEE (reference sequence). Trimming took 10 bases from V and 10 from J; bases not matched to a gene: 18. The CDR3 consists of 14 residues. The chain's CDR3 is CAQSGGGPGGDQYF. The DNA for the CDR3 is TGTGCCCAATCCGGCGGGGGGCCTGGCGGGGACCAGTACTTC.

This rearrangement joins TRBV7-6 to TRBJ1-6, with no clear D. V gave up 1 base and J gave up 6 bases, with 7 bases separating them. Germline V gene sequence: CDR1 SGHVS, CDR2 FNYEAQ. CDR3 size: 14 residues. The DNA for the CDR3 is TGTGCCAGCAGCTTAGGGGGTGGTAATTCACCCCTCCACTTT. It specifies CASSLGGGNSPLHF.

This chain connects TRBV4-1 to TRBJ2-3; 7 bases match TRBD1. V shed 11 bases and J 2 bases; nucleotides not matched to a gene: 16. CDR1 MGHRA and CDR2 YSYEKL come from the germline V gene. The CDR3 covers 16 residues. CDR3 amino acids: CAGTIIAGGFTDTQYF. For the CDR3, the DNA is TGCGCCGGGACCATAATCGCAGGGGGATTCACAGATACGCAGTATTTT.

The chain links TRBV6-6 to TRBJ1-1; 10 bases are a match to TRBD1. V gave up 6 bases and J gave up 4 bases; unmatched junction bases: 5. This CDR3 region has 14 residues. The germline gives CDR1 MNHNY, CDR2 SVGAGI (reference sequence). The CDR3 loop is CASSLTGGRTEAFF. CDR3 bases: TGTGCCAGCAGCCTGACAGGGGGCCGCACTGAAGCTTTCTTT.

The V call is TRBV5-6, the J call TRBJ1-5; D remains ambiguous. Trimming cost V 1 base and J 1 base, with 6 bases left between them. The CDR3 loop spans 14 amino acids. Per germline, CDR1 SGHDT and CDR2 YYEEEE. The CDR3 sequence is CASSLTSSNQPQHF. The CDR3 nucleotides read TGTGCCAGCAGCTTGACGTCCAGCAATCAGCCCCAGCATTTT.

Written as DNA, the CDR3 is TGTGCCAGCAGCGTCGGGGACAGGGGTTATTTGGGTGAGCAGTTCTTC. Protein sequence: CASSVGDRGYLGEQFF. This chain connects TRBV9 to TRBJ2-1; 10 bases align to TRBD1. Trimming took 2 bases from V and 9 from J; bases not matched to a gene: 11. The germline gives CDR1 SGDLS, CDR2 YYNGEE. The CDR3 covers 16 residues.

This sequence joins TRBV5-1 and TRBJ1-6; D ambiguous. Per germline, CDR1 SGHRS and CDR2 YFSETQ. Trimming removed 3 bases at V and 0 bases at J, with 4 bases between. This CDR3 is built from 14 residues. CDR3 bases: TGCGCCAGCAGCTCTCGCTCCTATAATTCACCCCTCCACTTT. This encodes CASSSRSYNSPLHF. Combining the CDR3 with reference TRBV5-1 and TRBJ1-6 gives the whole variable domain KAGVTQTPRYLIKTRGQQVTLSCSPISGHRSVSWYQQTPGQGLQFLFEYFSETQRNKGNFPGRFSGRQFSNSRSEMNVSTLELGDSALYLCASSSRSYNSPLHFGNGTRLTVT.

This chain uses TRBV5-4 with TRBJ1-2; D possibly corresponds to TRBD1 (5 bases). This CDR3 is built from 17 residues. Looked up from germline, CDR1 is SGHNT and CDR2 is YYREEE (reference sequence). Trimming left V 4 bases short and J 0 bases short, with 19 bases between. The CDR3 spells CASSLPLEGPANYGYTF. The CDR3 region has the DNA TGTGCCAGCAGCCTCCCCCTGGAGGGGCCAGCTAACTATGGCTACACCTTC. The variable domain in full, with the rest retrieved from reference TRBV5-4 and TRBJ1-2, is ETGVTQSPTHLIKTRGQQVTLRCSSQSGHNTVSWYQQALGQGPQFIFQYYREEENGRGNFPPRFSGLQFPNYSSELNVNALELDDSALYLCASSLPLEGPANYGYTFGSGTRLTVV.

The chain is built from TRBV5-4 and TRBJ2-5, with D perhaps TRBD2 (5 bases). CDR1 SGHNT and CDR2 YYREEE come from the germline V gene (reference sequence). V lost 6 bases and J lost 5, with 17 bases in between. The CDR3 spans 14 residues. The CDR3 coding sequence is TGTGCCAGCACCCAGGACTCCCCTGGGGAGACCCAGTACTTC. Amino acid sequence: CASTQDSPGETQYF.

The CDR3, as DNA: TGTGCCAGCAGCCAATCCAAGCGGGACAGGTGGTACGAGCAGTACTTC. It is translated as CASSQSKRDRWYEQYF. The chain uses TRBV2 and TRBJ2-7, with D possibly matching TRBD1 (8 bases). The CDR3 extends over 16 amino acids. V gave up 6 bases and J gave up 4 bases, with 22 bases separating them. Germline V gene data show CDR1 as SNHLY and CDR2 as FYNNEI.

This sequence joins TRBV15 and TRBJ1-1; D unresolved. CDR1 LNHNV and CDR2 YYDKDF come from the germline V gene (reference sequence). Trimming removed 8 bases at V and 1 base at J, with 8 bases between. This CDR3 comprises 12 residues. The DNA for the CDR3 is TGTGCCACCCGGACGAAGAACACTGAAGCTTTCTTT. Translated: CATRTKNTEAFF. The full variable domain, its missing parts supplied by reference TRBV15 and TRBJ1-1, is DAMVIQNPRYQVTQFGKPVTLSCSQTLNHNVMYWYQQKSSQAPKLLFHYYDKDFNNEADTPDNFQSRRPNTSFCFLDIRSPGLGDTAMYLCATRTKNTEAFFGQGTRLTVV.

CDR3 sequence reads: CATSRPGQGEAFF. The CDR3 DNA sequence: TGTGCCACCAGCAGACCGGGACAGGGTGAAGCTTTCTTT. The chain links TRBV15 to TRBJ1-1; 9 bases are a match to TRBD1. Germline V gives CDR1 LNHNV, CDR2 YYDKDF (reference sequence). The ends lost 2 bases at V and 7 bases at J; junction bases unmatched: 2. The CDR3 length is 13 residues.

The rearrangement joins TRBV19 to TRBJ1-5; 8 positions agree with TRBD1. V was clipped by 9 bases and J by 2 bases; unmatched bases: 9. This CDR3 is built from 15 residues. Germline V gives CDR1 LNHDA, CDR2 SQIVND (reference sequence). The CDR3 here is CASRPTGEGNQPQHF. The CDR3 nucleotides are TGTGCCAGCCGGCCGACAGGGGAAGGCAATCAGCCCCAGCATTTT.

This sequence joins TRBV4-3 and TRBJ2-1, with 8 bases matching TRBD1. The CDR3 sequence is 14 residues long. The V segment lost 3 bases and the J segment 10 bases; nucleotides outside the gene matches: 8. The germline gives CDR1 LGHNA, CDR2 YSLEER. The CDR3: CASSHNQGQEEQFF. CDR3 in DNA: TGCGCCAGCAGCCACAACCAGGGACAGGAGGAGCAGTTCTTC.

This chain uses TRBV4-1 with TRBJ1-3; D is perhaps TRBD1 (5 bases). Trimming took off 1 base at V and 0 bases at J, with 13 bases between the two ends. The CDR3 contains 17 residues. In germline, CDR1 is MGHRA, CDR2 YSYEKL. The CDR3 is CASSQGPGLNSGNTIYF. The CDR3 nucleotides read TGCGCCAGCAGCCAAGGACCGGGACTGAACTCTGGAAACACCATATATTTT.

J is TRBJ2-1 and V is TRBV9; D might be TRBD1 or TRBD2, each matching 5 bases. V shed 0 bases and J shed 8 bases, with 6 bases lying between them. This CDR3 region has 12 residues. Germline V lookup: CDR1 SGDLS, CDR2 YYNGEE. In DNA, the CDR3 is TGTGCCAGCAGCGTAGGAGGGGATGAGCAGTTCTTC. Protein product: CASSVGGDEQFF.

V gene TRBV9 combines with J gene TRBJ2-1; the match to TRBD2 covers 11 bases. The germline V gene has CDR1 SGDLS and CDR2 YYNGEE. The V and J ends lost 0 bases and 7 bases, in that order; junction bases with no gene match: 9. The CDR3 sequence is 17 residues long. CDR3 sequence: CASSVGHSGGALNEQFF. DNA for the CDR3: TGTGCCAGCAGCGTAGGCCATAGCGGGGGGGCCTTAAATGAGCAGTTCTTC.

The chain employs TRBV5-1 and TRBJ1-2; possibly TRBD1 for D (6 bases). Germline CDR1 reads SGHRS; CDR2 reads YFSETQ. The CDR3 has 14 residues. Trimming shortened V by 4 bases and J by 0 bases, and 10 bases separated the two germline ends. CDR3 amino acids: CASSDSGANYGYTF. The DNA of the CDR3 is TGCGCCAGCAGCGATTCAGGGGCTAACTATGGCTACACCTTC.

This clone was picked up one time. The rearrangement links TRBV5-1 to TRBJ2-3; TRBD2 agrees at 7 bases. Germline V gene data show CDR1 as SGHRS and CDR2 as YFSETQ. This CDR3 comprises 15 residues. The J segment lost 2 bases and the V segment lost 5 bases, leaving 8 bases of the junction unmatched. This CDR3 reads CASRSGGSNTDTQYF. CDR3 nucleotides: TGCGCCAGCAGATCCGGGGGGTCGAACACAGATACGCAGTATTTT.